This T cell receptor beta chain was sequenced in a study of vaccination effects on CD4 cells after COVID-19. As for the study in general: Samples collected post-vaccine were obtained a median of 72 days after the second dose. Study-level points and caveats: Substantial clonal contraction characterized both infection- and vaccine-induced clones late after vaccination.

As regards this clone: Its antigen is currently unknown.

The method was immunoSEQ multiplex PCR; TCRdb's version includes in-frame clones alone and lacks a portion of them. The sample lists around 20,000 clones; roughly 76% were seen once. After expansion with viral peptide pools in the ViraFEST assay, antigen-specific CD4+ T cells were sequenced. Having been cultured for approximately ten days, the cells underwent CD4+ T cell isolation. Participants received two doses of either the BNT162b2 or mRNA-1273 vaccine. Cultures of about 2 million PBMC per well contained 8 to 10 IU/ml IL-2 plus 10 ug/ml peptides. This material consisted of CD4+ T cells from PBMCs cultured with HCoV-229E spike peptides, taken after COVID-19 vaccination. This TCR derives from a human donor who received a COVID-19 vaccine.

CDR3 bases: TGTGCCAGCAGAACGGACAGGGGTGCAGGAAACACCATATATTTT. Protein product: CASRTDRGAGNTIYF. The chain couples TRBV5-4 to TRBJ1-3; 9 nucleotides match TRBD1. The germline V gene has CDR1 SGHNT and CDR2 YYREEE (reference sequence). The CDR3 runs 15 residues. V was clipped by 5 bases and J by 4 bases; unmatched bases: 7.